This T cell receptor (beta chain) was documented in a study of cytomegalovirus exposure and HLA in healthy donors. Whole-study findings and limits: As a later analysis showed, several of the most significant clusters appeared to be linked to common viral pathogens. When analyzed later, the rates of TCR association showed variation by HLA locus, with DRB1 the most and HLA-C the fewest.

After removal of 0 bases from V and 2 bases from J, the junction contained 3 bases not matched to a gene. Germline V gives CDR1 LNHDA, CDR2 SQIVND (reference sequence). The CDR3 loop spans 16 amino acids. This PCR relied on a set of 60 Vbeta primers and 13 Jbeta primers. Measured with immunoSEQ multiplex PCR; TCRdb has only the in-frame clones, and not every one. The table lists about 150,000 clones, more than 70% of them singletons, with around 5.6% in the top ten. Worth noting for this clone: The antigen remains unidentified.

Sequenced sample: PBMCs. The chain recombines TRBV19 with TRBJ1-5; TRBD1 agrees at 8 bases. The sequence was obtained from a woman in her 40s in good health and CMV-seropositive. As DNA, the CDR3 is TGTGCCAGTAGTATAGACCGGGGACAGGGCAATCAGCCCCAGCATTTT. Its translation: CASSIDRGQGNQPQHF.